This T cell receptor beta chain was sequenced during a study of blood T cell repertoires in COVID-19. Overall study context: COVID-19 samples collected from the United States, Italy and Spain covered acute and convalescent phases. The analysed material was cDNA or gDNA that came from T cells, B-cell-depleted T cells, or PBMCs.

Everyone who took part was about 18 to 89 years old, and they came from 20 to 25 US areas. Cohorts were determined from participant-reported clinical history. The CDR3 covers 14 residues. Looked up from germline, CDR1 is SQVTM and CDR2 is ANQGSEA. Trimming left V 2 bases short and J 6 bases short, with 13 bases between. This clone appeared a single time. Measured with immunoSEQ multiplex PCR; TCRdb has only the in-frame clones, and not every one. The sample lists about 210,000 clones, 86% occurring once. The TCR comes from a middle-aged man with acute COVID-19. The gene calls are TRBV29-1 and TRBJ2-2; D may be TRBD2 (5 bases). Sequenced material: PBMCs or T cells enriched from blood (not recorded which). This CDR3 is CSVERPDLAGELFF. The CDR3 DNA reads as TGCAGCGTTGAACGGCCGGACTTAGCCGGGGAGCTGTTTTTT.